What follows are 32 T cell receptor beta chains derived from one specimen sequenced in a study. MiXCR, run by TCRdb on the RT-PCR reads, gives a single entry per CDR3 protein. The data contain hundreds of thousands of distinct CDR3 sequences, 14% of them singletons. Sequenced input: memory CD4+ T cells from blood. The receptors here all came from a female donor in good health, serving as a healthy control.

This clonotype was recorded at least ten times. The gene calls are TRBV7-2 and TRBJ2-7; D is ambiguous. The germline gives CDR1 SGHTA, CDR2 FQGNSA. With 4 bases removed from V and 3 bases from J, the gap between germline ends came to 4 bases. CDR3 length equals 11 residues. This CDR3 is CASSSFYEQYF. CDR3 bases: TGTGCCAGCAGCTCCTTCTACGAGCAGTACTTC.

The CDR3 region is CASSHADTDYGYTF. Here the CDR3 DNA reads TGCGCCAGCAGCCACGCGGACACTGACTATGGCTACACCTTC. The chain recombines TRBV4-3 with TRBJ1-2, with TRBD1 as a possible D gene (5 bases). Trimming pared 3 bases from V and 3 bases from J, leaving 11 bases between. From germline, CDR1 is LGHNA and CDR2 YSLEER. This CDR3 has 14 residues.

This clonotype was observed a handful of times. The chain joins TRBV28 to TRBJ2-5; D call uncertain. V shed 5 bases and J shed 1 base, with 14 bases lying between them. This CDR3 is 15 amino acids long. Germline V gene lookup returns CDR1 MDHEN and CDR2 SYDVKM. The CDR3, as DNA: TGTGCCAGCAGTCCGGCCGTTTCGGCCCAAGAGACCCAGTACTTC. Translation gives CASSPAVSAQETQYF.

This clonotype turned up a few times. V and J are TRBV20-1 and TRBJ2-7, with D perhaps matching TRBD1 or TRBD2 (6 bases each). The V gene lost 3 bases and the J gene lost 3 bases, with 15 bases spanning the gap. The CDR3 length is 14 residues. The germline V gene encodes CDR1 DFQATT and CDR2 SNEGSKA (reference sequence). The CDR3 DNA follows: TGCAGTGCTAGGCACAGGGTCGGGGGCTACGAGCAGTACTTC. It yields the protein CSARHRVGGYEQYF.

The chain employs TRBV10-3 and TRBJ1-3, with D maybe TRBD1 (6 bases). Germline-derived CDR1 and CDR2 are ENHRY and SYGVKD. The CDR3 is 13 amino acids. Trimming took 5 bases from V and 4 from J, leaving 9 bases between them. The CDR3 DNA is TGTGCCATCAGTCAAGGACAGGGAAACACCATATATTTT. This translates into CAISQGQGNTIYF.

This clonotype turned up a few times. The V gene is TRBV7-2, the J gene TRBJ1-5, with a possible D match to TRBD1 (5 bases). The CDR3 sequence is 17 residues long. The V end was cut by 5 bases, the J end by 0 bases, with 17 bases between. The germline V gene encodes CDR1 SGHTA and CDR2 FQGNSA. In DNA, the CDR3 is TGTGCCAGCAGCCCGGGGGGGGTTGGCTATAGCAATCAGCCCCAGCATTTT. This sequence encodes CASSPGGVGYSNQPQHF.

This chain links TRBV19 with TRBJ2-7; D is possibly TRBD1 (6 bases). V was clipped by 8 bases and J by 1 base, with 12 bases between them. CDR3 length equals 13 residues. Germline V gives CDR1 LNHDA, CDR2 SQIVND (reference sequence). The CDR3 bases are TGTGCCAGTGCCGGGACATCATCCTACGAGCAGTACTTC. Protein product: CASAGTSSYEQYF. The full variable domain, with the rest looked up from reference TRBV19 and TRBJ2-7, is DGGITQSPKYLFRKEGQNVTLSCEQNLNHDAMYWYRQDPGQGLRLIYYSQIVNDFQKGDIAEGYSVSREKKESFPLTVTSAQKNPTAFYLCASAGTSSYEQYFGPGTRLTVT.

As regards this clonotype: Since a much larger clone is just one base distant, this may be a read error. The chain employs TRBV29-1 and TRBJ2-7, with no clear D. This CDR3 spans 14 amino acids. The germline gives CDR1 SQVTM, CDR2 ANQGSEA. Trimming removed 5 bases at V and 7 bases at J, with 21 bases between. The CDR3 sequence is CSVYGDISYNEQYF. The CDR3 DNA reads TGCAGCGTTTACGGAGACATCTCCTACAATGAGCAGTACTTC.

The chain joins TRBV11-1 to TRBJ2-5; a possible D gene is TRBD2 (7 bases). This CDR3 comprises 16 residues. Trimming cost V 5 bases and J 2 bases, with 18 bases left between them. Germline CDR1 and CDR2: SGHAT and FQDESV (reference sequence). In nucleotides, the CDR3 is TGTGCCAGCAGCGGAGAGGGGGGACTACTACAAGAGACCCAGTACTTC. It translates to CASSGEGGLLQETQYF.

The chain carries TRBV6-5 and TRBJ1-6; no clear D. CDR1 is MNHEY, CDR2 SVGAGI, per germline. The germline V and J ends were trimmed by 2 bases and 10 bases, with 9 bases remaining between them. The CDR3 contains 13 residues. CDR3 amino acids: CASSYPPGSPLHF. Here the CDR3 DNA reads TGTGCCAGCAGTTACCCACCGGGGTCACCCCTCCACTTT.

This clonotype occurred many times. The chain combines TRBV15 with TRBJ2-1, with D tentatively TRBD1 (5 bases). V dropped 8 bases and J dropped 4 bases, with 9 bases sitting between them. The CDR3 has 12 amino acids. Germline assignment: CDR1 LNHNV and CDR2 YYDKDF (reference sequence). CDR3 nucleotides: TGTGCCACCCGGCAGGGATACAATGAGCAGTTCTTC. Amino acids: CATRQGYNEQFF.

The rearrangement uses TRBV5-1 and TRBJ2-4; the match to TRBD1 covers 10 bases. Looked up from germline, CDR1 is SGHRS and CDR2 is YFSETQ. V dropped 4 bases and J dropped 8; count of bases not matched to a gene: 6. The CDR3 has 14 residues. The CDR3 DNA is TGCGCCAGCAGCCCCGGACAGGGGGTCTACATTCAGTACTTC. Translating it yields CASSPGQGVYIQYF.

There are a few counts of this clonotype. The rearrangement joins TRBV12-3 or TRBV12-4 to TRBJ1-1, with D possibly TRBD1 on 6 matching bases. The ends were cut back, 7 bases at V and 5 bases at J, with 20 bases in the middle. There are 15 residues in the CDR3. The CDR3: CASTFRRGRGTEAFF. The CDR3 DNA is TGTGCCAGCACCTTTCGGCGGGGGCGAGGAACTGAAGCTTTCTTT.

In this sample, this clonotype turned up many times. J is TRBJ2-2 and V is TRBV12-3 or TRBV12-4, with 12 nucleotides matching TRBD2. V shed 6 bases, J shed 7 bases, and the junction held 9 bases outside the gene matches. CDR3 length: 16 amino acids. CDR3 sequence reads: CASSKLAGGLSGELFF. In nucleotides, the CDR3 is TGTGCCAGCAGCAAACTAGCGGGAGGTCTGAGCGGGGAGCTGTTTTTT.

A few counts support this clonotype. The chain uses TRBV28 and TRBJ1-6, with D uncertain. The CDR3 is made up of 12 amino acids. Germline V gene lookup returns CDR1 MDHEN and CDR2 SYDVKM. Trimming removed 5 bases from V and 11 bases from J, with 10 bases in between. Here the CDR3 DNA reads TGTGCCAGCAGTCCGGCCGTGGCACCCCTCCACTTT. Translating it yields CASSPAVAPLHF.

This clonotype was counted a few times. J is TRBJ2-6 and V is TRBV28, with D tentatively TRBD1 or TRBD2 (5 bases each). Germline-derived CDR1 and CDR2 are MDHEN and SYDVKM. V gave up 8 bases and J gave up 4 bases, with 24 bases separating them. The CDR3 loop spans 18 amino acids. The DNA of the CDR3 is TGTGCCAGCTCGTGGGGCGGGCCAACCTCAACCGGGGCCAACGTCCTGACTTTC. Encoded protein: CASSWGGPTSTGANVLTF.

This clonotype was picked up a small number of times. The chain employs TRBV6-2 or TRBV6-3 and TRBJ2-7, with TRBD2 matching over 9 bases. The CDR3 has 15 residues. The germline CDR1 and CDR2 sequences are MNHEY and SVGEGT. Unmatched junction bases numbered 10, after V lost 7 bases and J lost 3 bases. DNA of the CDR3: TGTGCCAGCAACCAGCGGGAGGTCGTCGGCTACGAGCAGTACTTC. It codes for CASNQREVVGYEQYF.

This chain uses TRBV4-3 with TRBJ2-4, with 8 bases fitting TRBD2. The CDR3 has 19 residues. J lost 0 bases, V lost 1 base, and 11 bases had no gene match. Germline V lookup: CDR1 LGHNA, CDR2 YSLEER. The CDR3 protein is CASSQVPGGGAGAKNIQYF. The CDR3 DNA reads as TGCGCCAGCAGCCAAGTCCCCGGGGGGGGTGCTGGAGCCAAAAACATTCAGTACTTC.

The chain has TRBV20-1 and TRBJ1-1, with D possibly matching TRBD1 (5 bases). CDR1 and CDR2 from the germline V gene are DFQATT and SNEGSKA (reference sequence). V shed 0 bases and J shed 1 base, with 15 bases lying between them. This CDR3 region has 16 residues. The CDR3 DNA reads TGCAGTGCTAGAGATTTTAGAGGGGCTCAGAACACTGAAGCTTTCTTT. Translation gives CSARDFRGAQNTEAFF.

The chain joins TRBV5-1 to TRBJ2-7; D gene ambiguous. The CDR3 loop spans 15 amino acids. Deletions cut 1 base from V and 6 bases from J, with 17 bases between. CDR1 is SGHRS and CDR2 is YFSETQ in the germline V gene. CDR3 sequence: CASSLSPLSEREQYF. CDR3 nucleotides: TGCGCCAGCAGCTTGTCCCCCTTGTCAGAACGCGAGCAGTACTTC.

The rearrangement uses TRBV20-1 and TRBJ1-2; 9 nucleotides match TRBD1. Germline trimming cut 3 bases from V and 3 bases from J; bases unmatched to any gene: 8. CDR1 and CDR2 from the germline V gene are DFQATT and SNEGSKA (reference sequence). This CDR3 has 15 amino acids. CDR3 sequence (DNA): TGCAGTGCTAGTAATCTAAGGGACAGGGACTATGGCTACACCTTC. It encodes CSASNLRDRDYGYTF.

The V gene is TRBV14, the J gene TRBJ1-4; D gene uncertain. V dropped 4 bases and J dropped 5 bases, with 17 bases sitting between them. The CDR3 length is 16 residues. Germline V gene sequence: CDR1 SGHDN, CDR2 FVKESK. The CDR3 coding sequence is TGTGCCAGCAGCCCCCACTCGGGGTTCCGGAATGAAAAACTGTTTTTT. Its protein is CASSPHSGFRNEKLFF.

The sample holds many counts of this clonotype. The rearrangement uses TRBV10-3 and TRBJ2-5, with TRBD2 as a possible D gene (6 bases). Germline CDR1 ENHRY, CDR2 SYGVKD. There are 13 residues in the CDR3. Trimming took 5 bases from V and 5 from J, leaving 12 bases between them. The CDR3 spells CAISMRDGETQYF. The CDR3 nucleotides read TGTGCCATCAGTATGCGGGATGGGGAGACCCAGTACTTC.

The chain carries TRBV7-9 and TRBJ2-1; 9 nucleotides match TRBD1. The V segment lost 4 bases and the J segment 1 base; nucleotides outside the gene matches: 5. The CDR3 totals 16 residues. CDR1 SEHNR and CDR2 FQNEAQ come from the germline V gene (reference sequence). The CDR3 sequence is CASSSNGQGSYNEQFF. As DNA, the CDR3 is TGTGCCAGCAGCTCAAACGGACAGGGGTCCTACAATGAGCAGTTCTTC.

The sample holds a few counts of this clonotype. The rearrangement uses TRBV7-9 and TRBJ1-2; D possibly corresponds to TRBD1 (6 bases). This CDR3 has 16 residues. V was clipped by 4 bases and J by 4 bases, with 19 bases between them. Germline loops: CDR1 SEHNR, CDR2 FQNEAQ (reference sequence). The CDR3 loop reads CASSSTQGHNPYGYTF. CDR3 coding DNA: TGTGCCAGCAGCTCGACCCAGGGGCATAACCCCTATGGCTACACCTTC.

There are many counts of this clonotype. The V and J genes are TRBV12-3 or TRBV12-4 and TRBJ1-5, with D unclear. This CDR3 region has 14 residues. Deletions cut 3 bases from V and 1 base from J, with 7 bases between. CDR3 nucleotide sequence: TGTGCCAGCAGTTTTTCGGGGAGCAATCAGCCCCAGCATTTT. Protein sequence: CASSFSGSNQPQHF.

This clonotype appeared many times. This chain joins TRBV20-1 and TRBJ2-7; 9 bases are shared with TRBD1. J gave up 2 bases and V 5 bases, and 1 base lay outside the gene matches. From germline, CDR1 is DFQATT and CDR2 SNEGSKA (reference sequence). The CDR3 has 12 amino acids. The CDR3 reads CSARTGAYEQYF. The CDR3 DNA is TGCAGTGCTCGGACAGGGGCCTACGAGCAGTACTTC.

Many counts were recorded for this clonotype. The V call is TRBV7-9, the J call TRBJ1-1; D is uncertain. This CDR3 comprises 13 residues. The germline V gene encodes CDR1 SEHNR and CDR2 FQNEAQ (reference sequence). V shed 5 bases and J shed 7 bases, with 14 bases lying between them. CDR3 DNA: TGTGCCAGCAGCCGTATGCTCGGGGATGAAGCTTTCTTT. It is translated as CASSRMLGDEAFF.

This clonotype was seen more than once but under ten times. V gene TRBV12-3 or TRBV12-4 combines with J gene TRBJ2-2; the match to TRBD2 covers 8 bases. CDR3 length: 16 amino acids. Losses at the gene ends were 5 bases for V and 6 bases for J; bases not matched to a gene: 11. CDR3 sequence: CASSVWGTSSSGELFF. The DNA for the CDR3 is TGTGCCAGCAGTGTCTGGGGGACTAGTTCCTCCGGGGAGCTGTTTTTT.

The gene calls are TRBV9 and TRBJ2-1; TRBD2 matches 12 bases. Germline CDR1 SGDLS, CDR2 YYNGEE. Unmatched junction bases numbered 9, after V lost 0 bases and J lost 8 bases. The CDR3 contains 17 residues. The CDR3: CASSVASGRALGDEQFF. CDR3 bases: TGTGCCAGCAGCGTAGCTAGCGGGAGGGCCTTAGGCGATGAGCAGTTCTTC.

The chain is built from TRBV5-1 and TRBJ1-1, with 8 bases fitting TRBD1. V shed 4 bases, J shed 7 bases, and the junction held 6 bases outside the gene matches. Per the germline V gene, CDR1 is SGHRS and CDR2 is YFSETQ. The CDR3 has 13 amino acids. This CDR3 is CASSLTGEDEAFF. The CDR3 nucleotides are TGCGCCAGCAGCCTGACAGGGGAGGATGAAGCTTTCTTT.

This clonotype was picked up a small number of times. The rearrangement uses TRBV12-3 or TRBV12-4 and TRBJ1-1, with a weak D call TRBD1 (5 bases). V dropped 3 bases and J dropped 4 bases, with 12 bases sitting between them. This CDR3 is built from 14 residues. CDR3 in amino acids: CASSFGGWGTEAFF. The DNA of the CDR3 is TGTGCCAGCAGTTTTGGGGGTTGGGGCACTGAAGCTTTCTTT.